This entry lists 6 T cell receptor beta chains sequenced from one sample in a study of early T cells in non-severe SARS-CoV-2 infection. MiXCR, applied by TCRdb to the 5' RACE reads, yields one record per CDR3 protein. Of about 69,000 distinct CDR3 sequences listed, 9.5% are singletons. The sample taken for sequencing was whole blood. The receptor source for this set is an adult who was a healthcare worker with PCR-confirmed SARS-CoV-2 infection or an uninfected control (not recorded which).

This clonotype was counted ten times or more. CDR3 DNA: TGCAGCGTAGTGGCGGGAGCATACGAGCAGTACTTC. It encodes CSVVAGAYEQYF. The chain joins TRBV29-1 to TRBJ2-7; 7 nucleotides match TRBD2. This CDR3 comprises 12 residues. CDR1 SQVTM and CDR2 ANQGSEA come from the germline V gene. Trimming removed 6 bases from V and 4 bases from J; junction bases left unmatched: 6.

The chain couples TRBV28 to TRBJ1-4, with D perhaps matching TRBD1 (6 bases). Germline assignment: CDR1 MDHEN and CDR2 SYDVKM. CDR3 length equals 14 residues. V lost 6 bases, J lost 4 bases, and 12 bases lay in between. CDR3: CASSRGQFNEKLFF. In nucleotides, the CDR3 is TGTGCCAGCAGCCGGGGACAATTTAATGAAAAACTGTTTTTT. Variable domain in full (rest from reference TRBV28 and TRBJ1-4): DVKVTQSSRYLVKRTGEKVFLECVQDMDHENMFWYRQDPGLGLRLIYFSYDVKMKEKGDIPEGYSVSREKKERFSLILESASTNQTSMYLCASSRGQFNEKLFFGSGTQLSVL.

The rearrangement links TRBV20-1 to TRBJ2-7; TRBD2 matches 12 bases. With V trimmed by 4 bases and J by 2 bases, 9 bases remained unmatched. Germline CDR1 reads DFQATT; CDR2 reads SNEGSKA (reference sequence). This CDR3 has 16 amino acids. In DNA form, the CDR3 reads TGCAGTGCTACCGTCCTAGCGGGAGGGCCTGCCTACGAGCAGTACTTC. Protein product: CSATVLAGGPAYEQYF.

This clonotype was observed many times. The rearrangement uses TRBV7-8 and TRBJ2-3; D remains unclear. Germline V gene sequence: CDR1 SGHVS, CDR2 FQNEAQ. Between the trimmed V and J ends, which lost 2 bases and 3 bases, there was a span of 6 bases. There are 13 residues in the CDR3. The CDR3 loop is CASSLQRTDTQYF. For the CDR3, the DNA is TGTGCCAGCAGCTTACAGAGGACAGATACGCAGTATTTT.

This clonotype was seen at least ten times. The V gene is TRBV20-1, the J gene TRBJ1-5; D uncertain. V lost 6 bases and J 1 base, leaving 10 bases between the germline ends. Germline V gene sequence: CDR1 DFQATT, CDR2 SNEGSKA (reference sequence). The CDR3 spans 13 residues. The CDR3 reads CSAYQESNQPQHF. DNA for the CDR3: TGCAGTGCCTACCAAGAGAGCAATCAGCCCCAGCATTTT.

A few counts support this clonotype. The CDR3 DNA sequence: TGCAGTGCGAGTACTCGAAGTGGGGCCTACAATGAGCAGTTCTTC. Translating gives CSASTRSGAYNEQFF. The chain couples TRBV20-1 to TRBJ2-1; D call uncertain. Trimming took 6 bases from V and 2 from J, leaving 17 bases between them. The CDR3 is 15 amino acids. CDR1 and CDR2 (germline): DFQATT, SNEGSKA (reference sequence).